The 7 T cell receptor beta chains given below trace back to one sample, sequenced in a study of blood T cell dynamics during melanoma immunotherapy. The sample's time point: pre-treatment baseline. The protocol was immunoSEQ multiplex PCR, while the TCRdb copy is restricted to in-frame clones and leaves out a portion. The sample includes 13,000 or so clones, about 92% of them seen just once. The input for sequencing was effector memory CD8+ T cells from blood, taken from a patient treated with checkpoint blockade. The receptors stem from a human donor with melanoma.

The genes are TRBV10-1 and TRBJ2-1; D is perhaps TRBD1 (5 bases). Per germline, CDR1 WNHNN and CDR2 SYGVQD (reference sequence). Trimming stripped 4 bases from V and 0 bases from J, with 10 bases between. The CDR3 contains 15 residues. The CDR3 DNA reads TGCGCCAGCAGTGCCGACAGTAGCTCCTACAATGAGCAGTTCTTC. This gives the protein CASSADSSSYNEQFF.

J is TRBJ1-4 and V is TRBV19; possible D gene TRBD1, 5 bases. From germline, CDR1 is LNHDA and CDR2 SQIVND (reference sequence). CDR3 length equals 15 residues. V dropped 2 bases and J dropped 8 bases, with 15 bases sitting between them. DNA of the CDR3: TGTGCCAGTAGTATACCGGGACCGGGCTTGGAAAAACTGTTTTTT. Encoded protein: CASSIPGPGLEKLFF. Supplemented by reference TRBV19 and TRBJ1-4, the full variable domain reads DGGITQSPKYLFRKEGQNVTLSCEQNLNHDAMYWYRQDPGQGLRLIYYSQIVNDFQKGDIAEGYSVSREKKESFPLTVTSAQKNPTAFYLCASSIPGPGLEKLFFGSGTQLSVL.

This clone has a handful of counts. The chain combines TRBV7-8 with TRBJ1-5; no clear D. Trimming pared 4 bases from V and 4 bases from J, leaving 5 bases between. There are 12 residues in the CDR3. Germline V gives CDR1 SGHVS, CDR2 FQNEAQ. The CDR3 nucleotides read TGTGCCAGCAGCTCCATGAATCAGCCCCAGCATTTT. Protein sequence: CASSSMNQPQHF. Combining the CDR3 with reference TRBV7-8 and TRBJ1-5 gives the whole variable domain GAGVSQSPRYKVAKRGQDVALRCDPISGHVSLFWYQQALGQGPEFLTYFQNEAQLDKSGLPSDRFFAERPEGSVSTLKIQRTQQEDSAVYLCASSSMNQPQHFGDGTRLSIL.

V usage is TRBV10-3 and J usage is TRBJ1-5, with D perhaps TRBD1 (6 bases). Trimming took off 0 bases at V and 7 bases at J, with 13 bases between the two ends. The CDR3 totals 15 residues. The germline V gene encodes CDR1 ENHRY and CDR2 SYGVKD. The CDR3 protein is CAISESETGNQPQHF. CDR3 nucleotide sequence: TGTGCCATCAGTGAGTCGGAAACAGGGAACCAGCCCCAGCATTTT.

V is TRBV5-1 and J is TRBJ2-5, with 8 bases that match TRBD2. The germline CDR1 and CDR2 sequences are SGHRS and YFSETQ. V lost 6 bases to trimming and J lost 5 bases; unmatched junction nucleotides: 15. The CDR3 has 16 amino acids. For the CDR3, the DNA is TGCGCCAGCACCGAAGGCAGCGGGAGCTTCTGGGAGACCCAGTACTTC. It translates to CASTEGSGSFWETQYF.

The chain is built from TRBV19 and TRBJ1-5, with D hard to call. CDR1 and CDR2 from the germline V gene are LNHDA and SQIVND (reference sequence). Trimming stripped 3 bases from V and 4 bases from J, with 7 bases between. This CDR3 region has 13 residues. The CDR3 loop is CASSIRNNQPQHF. The DNA of the CDR3 is TGTGCCAGTAGTATCAGGAATAATCAGCCCCAGCATTTT.

This clone has only one observation. This chain links TRBV30 with TRBJ1-4; weak D call: TRBD1 (5 bases). In germline, CDR1 is GTSNPN, CDR2 SVGIG (reference sequence). This CDR3 is built from 13 residues. With 4 bases removed from V and 8 bases from J, the gap between germline ends came to 14 bases. CDR3 sequence reads: CAWNGGTREKLFF. CDR3 nucleotide sequence: TGTGCCTGGAACGGGGGAACTAGGGAAAAACTGTTTTTT. Combining the CDR3 with reference TRBV30 and TRBJ1-4 gives the whole variable domain SQTIHQWPATLVQPVGSPLSLECTVEGTSNPNLYWYRQAAGRGLQLLFYSVGIGQISSEVPQNLSASRPQDRQFILSSKKLLLSDSGFYLCAWNGGTREKLFFGSGTQLSVL.